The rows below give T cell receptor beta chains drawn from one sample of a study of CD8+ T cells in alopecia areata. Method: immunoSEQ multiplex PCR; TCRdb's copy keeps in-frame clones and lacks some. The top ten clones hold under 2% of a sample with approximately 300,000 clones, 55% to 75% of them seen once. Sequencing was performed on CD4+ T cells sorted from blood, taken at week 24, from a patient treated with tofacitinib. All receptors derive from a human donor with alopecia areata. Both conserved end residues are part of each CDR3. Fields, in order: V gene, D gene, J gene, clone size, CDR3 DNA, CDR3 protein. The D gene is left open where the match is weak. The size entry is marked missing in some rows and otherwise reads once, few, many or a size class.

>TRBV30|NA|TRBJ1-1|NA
TGTGCCTGTCCCCGAGGACAGACTAACACTGAAGCTTTCTTT
CACPRGQTNTEAFF
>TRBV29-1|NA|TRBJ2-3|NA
TGCAGCGTTGATACTACCTACACAGATACGCAGTATTTT
CSVDTTYTDTQYF
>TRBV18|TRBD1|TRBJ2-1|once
TGTGCCAGCTCAAAAACAGGGGGCGCGGACAATGAGCAGTTCTTC
CASSKTGGADNEQFF
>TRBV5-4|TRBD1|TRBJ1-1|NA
TGTGCCAGCAGCAGACAGGGAAAGAGGGCTGAAGCTTTCTTT
CASSRQGKRAEAFF
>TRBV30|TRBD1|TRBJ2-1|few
TGTGCCTGGGATAAAATGCAGGGGGTAAGGTCCTACAATGAGCAGTTCTTC
CAWDKMQGVRSYNEQFF
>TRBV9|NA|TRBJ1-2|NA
TGTGCCAGCAGCGTAGGAGCAGGGTGGCTCTATGGCTACACCTTC
CASSVGAGWLYGYTF
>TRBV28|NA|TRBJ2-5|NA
TGTGCCAGCAGCCTTCCCGGCACACAGCCCCAAGAGACCCAGTACTTC
CASSLPGTQPQETQYF
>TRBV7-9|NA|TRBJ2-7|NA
TGTGCCAGCAGGGAGGCAGGAAACTCCTACGAGCAGTACTTC
CASREAGNSYEQYF
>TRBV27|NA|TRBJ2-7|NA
TGTGCCAGCAGTCCGGACAGCTTCTACGAGCAGTACTTC
CASSPDSFYEQYF
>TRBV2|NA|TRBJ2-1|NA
TGTGCCAGCAGCCTCGGTTTCTACAATGAGCAGTTCTTC
CASSLGFYNEQFF
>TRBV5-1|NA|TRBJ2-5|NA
TGCGCCAGCAGCTTGACCGGGGAGGAGACCCAGTACTTC
CASSLTGEETQYF
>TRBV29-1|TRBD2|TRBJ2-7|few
TGCAGCGTCGGGGGGGACTGGGCCTACGAGCAGTACTTC
CSVGGDWAYEQYF
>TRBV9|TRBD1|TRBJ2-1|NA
TGTGCCAGCAGCGTAGAAGGGACAGACCTCAATGAGCAGTTCTTC
CASSVEGTDLNEQFF
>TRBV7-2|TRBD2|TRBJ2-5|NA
TGTGCCAGCAGTTCCGGGGGGACGGGGGAGACCCAGTACTTC
CASSSGGTGETQYF
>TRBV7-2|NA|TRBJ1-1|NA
TGTGCCAGCAGCTTAGCCGGACAGTACACTGAAGCTTTCTTT
CASSLAGQYTEAFF
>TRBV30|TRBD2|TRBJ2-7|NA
TGTGCCTGGAGCTTAGTACTAGCGGGGCGCGAGCAGTACTTC
CAWSLVLAGREQYF
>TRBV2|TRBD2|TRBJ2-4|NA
TGTGCCAGCAGTGCGAGCGGGGCCCCCTCGGGCATTCAGTACTTC
CASSASGAPSGIQYF
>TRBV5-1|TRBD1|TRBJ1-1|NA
TGCGCCAGCAGCTTGACCGGACAGGGGGCGCTTGAAGCTTTCTTT
CASSLTGQGALEAFF
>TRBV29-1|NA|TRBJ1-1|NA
TGCAGCTCCCTTTTGTCCGCTGAAGCTTTCTTT
CSSLLSAEAFF
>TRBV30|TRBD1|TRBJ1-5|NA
TGTGCCTGGAGTCAATTTACAGGGGGCCGGGATCAGCCCCAGCATTTT
CAWSQFTGGRDQPQHF
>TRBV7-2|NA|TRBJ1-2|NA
TGTGCCAGCAGCTCTTACGAACAGACAGTTAACTATGGCTACACCTTC
CASSSYEQTVNYGYTF
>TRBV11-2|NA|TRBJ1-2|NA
TGTGCCAGCAGCCTCACAGGAGGAGCCTATGGCTACACCTTC
CASSLTGGAYGYTF
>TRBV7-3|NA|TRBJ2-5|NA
TGTGCCAGCAGCTTAAGGGCCCAAGAGACCCAGTACTTC
CASSLRAQETQYF
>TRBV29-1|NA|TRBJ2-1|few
TGCAGCGTATCCCTCGGAGGGACCTCCTACAATGAGCAGTTCTTC
CSVSLGGTSYNEQFF
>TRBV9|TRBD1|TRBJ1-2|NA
TGTGCCAGCAGCGCGGGACAGGGCCACTATGGCTACACCTTC
CASSAGQGHYGYTF
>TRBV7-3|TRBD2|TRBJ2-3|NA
TGTGCCAGCAGCCCCACCGGGACTAACACAGATACGCAGTATTTT
CASSPTGTNTDTQYF
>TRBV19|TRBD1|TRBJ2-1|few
TGTGCCAGTAGTGCGGGTTGGACAGGGACCTACAATGAGCAGTTCTTC
CASSAGWTGTYNEQFF
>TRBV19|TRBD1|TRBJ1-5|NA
TGTGCCAGTGGACAGGGCAATCAGCCCCAGCATTTT
CASGQGNQPQHF
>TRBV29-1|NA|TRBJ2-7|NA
TGCAGCGTTAAGGGACTCCAACGAGACGAGCAGTACTTC
CSVKGLQRDEQYF
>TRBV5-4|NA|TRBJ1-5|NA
TGTGCCAGCAGCTTTAAAGATCAGCCCCAGCATTTT
CASSFKDQPQHF
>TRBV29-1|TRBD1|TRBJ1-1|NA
TGCAGCGTGGGGACAGACCTGAACACTGAAGCTTTCTTT
CSVGTDLNTEAFF
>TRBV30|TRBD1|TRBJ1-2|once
TGTGCCTGGAGTTCGATGGTCTTACAGGGGGCGGGCGGCTACACCTTC
CAWSSMVLQGAGGYTF
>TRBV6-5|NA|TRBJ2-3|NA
TGTGCCAGCAGTATTGGGGCACACACAGATACGCAGTATTTT
CASSIGAHTDTQYF
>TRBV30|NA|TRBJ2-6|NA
TGTGCCTGGAGTGTAGGTGGGGCCAACGTCCTGACTTTC
CAWSVGGANVLTF
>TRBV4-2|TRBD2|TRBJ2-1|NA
TGTGCCAGCAGCCAAGGCACTGGCGGGGGGAACGCAGGTGAGCAGTTCTTC
CASSQGTGGGNAGEQFF
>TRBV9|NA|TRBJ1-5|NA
TGTGCCAGCAGCGTAGACGGACAGTTCAATCAGCCCCAGCATTTT
CASSVDGQFNQPQHF
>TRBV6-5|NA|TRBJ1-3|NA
TGTGCCAGCAGTTACCGGACGGCCTCTGGAAACACCATATATTTT
CASSYRTASGNTIYF
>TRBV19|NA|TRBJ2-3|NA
TGTGCCAGTAGTTATAGCACAGATACGCAGTATTTT
CASSYSTDTQYF
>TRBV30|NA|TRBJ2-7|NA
TGTGCCTGGAGTTTCCATTTCGAGCAGTACTTC
CAWSFHFEQYF
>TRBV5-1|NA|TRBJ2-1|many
TGCGCCAGCAGCTTGCTCGAGCGGGATGAGCAGTTCTTC
CASSLLERDEQFF
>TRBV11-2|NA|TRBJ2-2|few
TGTGCCAGCAGCCCCCGACTGGGCACCGGGGAGCTGTTTTTT
CASSPRLGTGELFF
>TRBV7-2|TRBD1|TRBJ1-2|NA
TGTGCCAGCAGCGCCAAACCGGGACAGGGTTTAGCTAACTATGGCTACACCTTC
CASSAKPGQGLANYGYTF
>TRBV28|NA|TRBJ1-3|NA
TGTGCCAGCTACGGGACGGGAAACACCATATATTTT
CASYGTGNTIYF
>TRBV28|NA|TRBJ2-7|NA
TGTGCCAGCACTCAGGGGGGTCAGTACGAGCAGTACTTC
CASTQGGQYEQYF
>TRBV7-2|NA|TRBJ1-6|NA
TGTGCCAGCAGCTTAGATTACTATAATTCACCCCTCCACTTT
CASSLDYYNSPLHF
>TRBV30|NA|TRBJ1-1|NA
TGTGCCTGGACCCCCCGGGGGGAGGGGTGGAACACTGAAGCTTTCTTT
CAWTPRGEGWNTEAFF
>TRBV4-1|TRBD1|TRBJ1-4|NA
TGCGCCAGCAGCCAAGCCGGGACAGGGGACGAAAAACTGTTTTTT
CASSQAGTGDEKLFF
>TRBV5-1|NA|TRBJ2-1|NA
TGCGCCAGCAGCTTTGGACAGCTCGGCGATGAGCAGTTCTTC
CASSFGQLGDEQFF
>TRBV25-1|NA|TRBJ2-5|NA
TGTGCCTCCAGAGTGGGCTGGGGGAACCAAGAGACCCAGTACTTC
CASRVGWGNQETQYF
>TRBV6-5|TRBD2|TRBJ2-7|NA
TGTGCCAGCAGCCGGACTAGCTCCTACGAGCAGTACTTC
CASSRTSSYEQYF
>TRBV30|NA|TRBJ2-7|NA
TGTGCCTGGAGAGGAACGTCTGGCTCCTACGAGCAGTACTTC
CAWRGTSGSYEQYF
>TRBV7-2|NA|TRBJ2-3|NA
TGTGCCAGCAGCCAAAGCAGGGATACGCAGTATTTT
CASSQSRDTQYF
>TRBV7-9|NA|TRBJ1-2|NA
TGTGCCAGCAGCTTAGCGGCCAGTGGTACCACTAACTATGGCTACACCTTC
CASSLAASGTTNYGYTF
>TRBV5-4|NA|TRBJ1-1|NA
TGTGCCAGCAGCGTCGAGGGATCTCGAGCTTTCTTT
CASSVEGSRAFF